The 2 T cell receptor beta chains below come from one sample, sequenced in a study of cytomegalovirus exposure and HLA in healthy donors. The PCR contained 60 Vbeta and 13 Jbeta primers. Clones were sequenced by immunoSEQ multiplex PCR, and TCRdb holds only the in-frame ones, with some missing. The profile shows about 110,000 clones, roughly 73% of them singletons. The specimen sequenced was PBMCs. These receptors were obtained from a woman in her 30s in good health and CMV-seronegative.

Written as DNA, the CDR3 is TGTGCCTCGACCCCAACGACGGGTGAAAAACTGTTTTTT. Its protein product is CASTPTTGEKLFF. The V gene is TRBV2, the J gene TRBJ1-4, with D unresolved. V was pared by 11 bases and J by 7 bases, with 17 bases between. The germline gives CDR1 SNHLY, CDR2 FYNNEI. The CDR3 loop spans 13 amino acids.

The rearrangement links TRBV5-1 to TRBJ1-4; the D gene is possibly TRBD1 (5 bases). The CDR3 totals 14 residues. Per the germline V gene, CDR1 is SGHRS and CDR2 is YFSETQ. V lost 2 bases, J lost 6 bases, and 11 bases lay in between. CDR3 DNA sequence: TGCGCCAGCAGCTTTAGGGGCAGCGATGAAAAACTGTTTTTT. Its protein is CASSFRGSDEKLFF.